The entry below gives a single TCR beta chain sequence along with its context. TCRdb's table, derived via immunoSEQ multiplex PCR, lists solely in-frame clones and lacks some. Of 200,000 to 250,000 clones listed, approximately 85% are singletons. This specimen belongs to a study of blood T cell repertoires in COVID-19. Turning to the study itself: COVID-19 samples from acute and convalescent phases originated in the United States, Italy and Spain.

The CDR3 runs to 14 residues. With V trimmed by 5 bases and J by 5 bases, 6 bases remained unmatched. Germline CDR1 and CDR2: GTSNPN and SVGIG (reference sequence). Participants were aged about 18 to 89 years from approximately 25 US areas. Participant-reported clinical history was the basis for cohort assignment. The receptor was derived from a woman between 50 and 59 years old with acute COVID-19. V and J are TRBV30 and TRBJ1-6, with 7 bases aligning to TRBD1. Sequences were obtained from PBMCs or T cells enriched from blood (not recorded which). DNA of the CDR3: TGTGCCTGGGGGGACAGACCAAATAATTCACCCCTCCACTTT. It encodes CAWGDRPNNSPLHF.